Presented here are 13 T cell receptor beta chains from one specimen sequenced in a study of shared clonotypes between healthy human individuals. Using immunoSEQ multiplex PCR, the repertoire was profiled, and TCRdb retains in-frame clones only, with some absent. Among some 2.4 million clones listed, approximately 94% were seen once. Sequencing input: naive CD4+ T cells from PBMCs. Subset denoted: CD45RA+ positively selected. These receptors all stem from a man between 18 and 35 years old in good health. Some clones in this sample may be carry-over from other donors' samples.

V is TRBV4-1 and J is TRBJ1-1, with D unresolved. V gave up 1 base and J gave up 6 bases, with 9 bases separating them. The CDR3 is made up of 13 amino acids. Germline V gene lookup returns CDR1 MGHRA and CDR2 YSYEKL. CDR3 nucleotide sequence: TGCGCCAGCAGCCAAGGTGGTGTCGCTGAAGCTTTCTTT. Translation gives CASSQGGVAEAFF.

The V gene is TRBV7-9, the J gene TRBJ2-1, with D possibly called TRBD1 or TRBD2 (6 bases each). There are 15 residues in the CDR3. V was clipped by 2 bases and J by 7 bases, with 15 bases between them. Per the germline V gene, CDR1 is SEHNR and CDR2 is FQNEAQ (reference sequence). CDR3 amino acids: CASSLRSGGPNEQFF. Written as DNA, the CDR3 is TGTGCCAGCAGCTTAAGGAGTGGGGGGCCGAATGAGCAGTTCTTC. Full variable domain (missing parts from reference TRBV7-9 and TRBJ2-1): DTGVSQNPRHKITKRGQNVTFRCDPISEHNRLYWYRQTLGQGPEFLTYFQNEAQLEKSRLLSDRFSAERPKGSFSTLEIQRTEQGDSAMYLCASSLRSGGPNEQFFGPGTRLTVL.

The chain is built from TRBV2 and TRBJ1-5, with D possibly TRBD1 on 6 matching bases. The CDR3 extends over 14 amino acids. The germline gives CDR1 SNHLY, CDR2 FYNNEI. With 8 bases removed from V and 4 bases from J, the gap between germline ends came to 15 bases. The CDR3 sequence is CASSWGQENQPQHF. CDR3 sequence (DNA): TGTGCCAGCTCCTGGGGGCAAGAGAATCAGCCCCAGCATTTT.

The J gene is TRBJ1-5, the V gene TRBV9; D gene unclear. Germline V gene lookup returns CDR1 SGDLS and CDR2 YYNGEE. The germline V and J ends were trimmed by 2 bases and 0 bases, with 9 bases remaining between them. This CDR3 spans 15 amino acids. This chain's CDR3 is CASSVNSDSNQPQHF. In nucleotides, the CDR3 is TGTGCCAGCAGCGTCAACAGTGATAGCAATCAGCCCCAGCATTTT.

Note on this clone: Its ends do not fully match the called genes, so a read error is possible. J is TRBJ1-2 and V is TRBV6-1, with TRBD1 as a possible D gene (5 bases). The CDR3 contains 14 residues. CDR1 is MNHNS, CDR2 SASEGT, per germline. CDR3 nucleotides: TGTGCCATCAGTGAGTCCGGGGGAGGCTATGGCTACACCTTC. Protein product: CAISESGGGYGYTF.

The rearrangement joins TRBV28 to TRBJ1-5; maybe TRBD1 (5 bases). V was trimmed by 2 bases and J by 7 bases, leaving 18 bases between them. Looked up from germline, CDR1 is MDHEN and CDR2 is SYDVKM. This CDR3 is 16 amino acids long. For the CDR3, the DNA is TGTGCCAGCAGTTTACAGGGCGCTATAAACGGGCAGCCCCAGCATTTT. This sequence encodes CASSLQGAINGQPQHF.

Note on this clone: Given the absence of the conserved phenylalanine or tryptophan at the CDR3 end, a read error is likely. The V and J genes are TRBV28 and TRBJ1-1; D gene unclear. Looked up from germline, CDR1 is MDHEN and CDR2 is SYDVKM. Trimming pared 5 bases from V and 1 base from J, leaving 2 bases between. There are 11 residues in the CDR3. CDR3 DNA sequence: TGTGCCAGCAGTCCGAACACTGAAGCTTTCCTT. Its protein product is CASSPNTEAFL.

About this clone: Additional DNA sequences in this sample encode the identical CDR3. V gene TRBV7-9 combines with J gene TRBJ1-5, with D unresolved. CDR1 is SEHNR, CDR2 FQNEAQ, per germline (reference sequence). V lost 3 bases to trimming and J lost 0 bases, with 3 bases between them. The CDR3 has 13 amino acids. Here the CDR3 reads CASSLDSNQPQHF. The CDR3 coding sequence is TGTGCCAGCAGCTTGGATAGCAATCAGCCCCAGCATTTT.

The chain recombines TRBV21-1 with TRBJ1-5; the listed D gene, TRBD1, was not tested against the DNA. TRBV21-1 is a pseudogene segment. This CDR3 region has 16 residues. The DNA of the CDR3 is TGTGCCAGCGCTGGGGTCCGGGACAGGGGGGATCAGCCCCAGCATTTT. Translated: CASAGVRDRGDQPQHF.

This clone was seen just once. The chain recombines TRBV11-3 with TRBJ2-7, with 8 nucleotides matching TRBD1. CDR1 SGHNT and CDR2 YENEEA come from the germline V gene. The trim removed 0 bases at V and 0 bases at J, leaving 7 bases unmatched. CDR3 length equals 17 residues. The chain's CDR3 is CASSLDLRDRSSYEQYF. The CDR3 bases are TGTGCCAGCAGCTTAGATTTGCGGGACAGGAGCTCCTACGAGCAGTACTTC.

In regard to this clone: Other DNA sequences in the sample encode the same CDR3. The CDR3 loop is CASSLPRGYNEQFF. The CDR3 DNA follows: TGTGCCAGCAGTCTACCCCGGGGTTACAATGAGCAGTTCTTC. The chain employs TRBV28 and TRBJ2-1, with a possible D match to TRBD2 (5 bases). The V end lost 5 bases, the J end lost 4 bases, and 12 bases lay between the germline ends. The CDR3 is 14 amino acids. Per the germline V gene, CDR1 is MDHEN and CDR2 is SYDVKM.

The V gene is TRBV7-2, the J gene TRBJ2-1; TRBD2 matches at 11 bases. This CDR3 has 16 amino acids. Per germline, CDR1 SGHTA and CDR2 FQGNSA. J lost 7 bases, V lost 3 bases, and 8 bases had no gene match. DNA for the CDR3: TGTGCCAGCAGCTTTCTAGTACTAGCGGGAGCAAATGAGCAGTTCTTC. Translation: CASSFLVLAGANEQFF. The variable domain in full, completed from reference TRBV7-2 and TRBJ2-1, reads GAGVSQSPSNKVTEKGKDVELRCDPISGHTALYWYRQSLGQGLEFLIYFQGNSAPDKSGLPSDRFSAERTGGSVSTLTIQRTQQEDSAVYLCASSFLVLAGANEQFFGPGTRLTVL.

This clone was recorded a few times. The genes are TRBV5-1 and TRBJ2-3; D is undetermined. Germline V gives CDR1 SGHRS, CDR2 YFSETQ. V lost 4 bases, J lost 2 bases, and 14 bases lay in between. The CDR3 loop spans 15 amino acids. CDR3 DNA sequence: TGCGCCAGCAGCAGTCAGAACGCCCCCACAGATACGCAGTATTTT. It is translated as CASSSQNAPTDTQYF.